This T cell receptor (beta chain) was captured by sequencing in a study of T cell repertoires in cytomegalovirus infection. Note on this clonotype: It may be a read error: a sequence one base away is much more abundant.

V was pared by 5 bases and J by 3 bases, with 17 bases between. The CDR3 is made up of 15 amino acids. From the reads, TCRdb called clonotypes with MiXCR, one entry per CDR3 protein. The table records almost 300,000 distinct CDR3 sequences, approximately 10% of them present only once. This sequence originates from a human donor in good health (CMV status not recorded). Some clones in this sample may be carry-over from other donors' samples. Sequencing input: PBMCs. The V and J genes are TRBV12-3 or TRBV12-4 and TRBJ2-7; no definite D call. The DNA for the CDR3 is TGTGCCAGCAGTCTCCCCACCCCGGCCCTCTACGAGCAGTACTTC. As protein: CASSLPTPALYEQYF.